One sample yielded the 7 T cell receptor beta chains listed below, sequenced in a study of blood T cell repertoires in COVID-19. Here immunoSEQ multiplex PCR was the method, and the copy in TCRdb shows in-frame clones only, minus some. The top ten clones hold around 11% of a sample with roughly 100,000 clones, approximately 84% of them seen once. The sequencing input was peripheral blood. These receptors were obtained from a human donor in a cohort sampled during active COVID-19.

CDR3 residues: CAISSPGDRGKGYTF. The DNA of the CDR3 is TGTGCCATCAGCTCTCCGGGCGACAGGGGTAAGGGCTACACCTTC. The chain recombines TRBV10-3 with TRBJ1-2; 8 bases match TRBD1. Losses at the gene ends were 6 bases for V and 8 bases for J; bases not matched to a gene: 14. Germline CDR1 is ENHRY and CDR2 is SYGVKD. The CDR3 covers 15 residues.

The chain couples TRBV12-5 to TRBJ2-3; weak D call: TRBD1 (5 bases). The CDR3 length is 17 residues. V dropped 0 bases and J dropped 2 bases, with 15 bases sitting between them. Germline CDR1 and CDR2: LGHNT and FRNRAP. The CDR3 sequence is CASGLVRTGSFTDTQYF. The DNA for the CDR3 is TGTGCTAGTGGTTTGGTACGTACAGGCTCTTTCACAGATACGCAGTATTTT.

The chain carries TRBV2 and TRBJ1-2, with a possible D match to TRBD1 (5 bases). The ends were cut back, 8 bases at V and 12 bases at J, with 22 bases in the middle. Germline V CDR1 and CDR2: SNHLY, FYNNEI. The CDR3 contains 13 residues. CDR3 residues: CASGGDWQAPHTF. The CDR3 bases are TGTGCCAGCGGGGGGGATTGGCAGGCTCCTCACACCTTC.

This sequence joins TRBV27 and TRBJ1-6; TRBD1 agrees at 12 bases. Germline CDR1 reads MNHEY; CDR2 reads SMNVEV (reference sequence). The CDR3 totals 15 residues. V lost 5 bases to trimming and J lost 7 bases; unmatched junction nucleotides: 3. The CDR3 DNA follows: TGTGCCAGCAGTCGGGGGACAGGGGGCAATTCACCCCTCCACTTT. It yields the protein CASSRGTGGNSPLHF.

This rearrangement joins TRBV4-2 to TRBJ2-5, with 15 bases lining up with TRBD2. Per germline, CDR1 LGHNA and CDR2 YNFKEQ. V lost 1 base, J lost 4 bases, and 4 bases stayed unmatched. The CDR3 is 17 amino acids. In DNA form, the CDR3 reads TGTGCCAGCAGCCAAGGGACTAGCGGGGGGGCGCGAGAGACCCAGTACTTC. Translated, it gives CASSQGTSGGARETQYF.

The chain recombines TRBV21-1 with TRBJ1-5; the table's D call TRBD1 went unverified against the DNA. TRBV21-1 is an annotated pseudogene. This CDR3 region has 16 residues. The CDR3 sequence is CASSSGTENSNQPQHF. CDR3 bases: TGTGCCAGCAGCTCCGGGACAGAGAATAGCAATCAGCCCCAGCATTTT.

V gene TRBV11-3 combines with J gene TRBJ2-1; 10 nucleotides align to TRBD2. V trimming: 7 bases; J trimming: 8 bases; junction bases outside the gene matches: 11. Germline V gives CDR1 SGHNT, CDR2 YENEEA. The CDR3 runs 15 residues. The CDR3, as DNA: TGTGCCAGCACCCTTAGCGGGGGGAAAACGGATGAGCAGTTCTTC. Translating it yields CASTLSGGKTDEQFF.